Below are 18 T cell receptor beta chains sequenced from a single sample in a study of blood T cell repertoires in COVID-19. Sequenced by immunoSEQ multiplex PCR; TCRdb stores in-frame clones only, minus some. The sample consists of some 300,000 clones, 70% to 90% of them appearing once. The sequenced material came from PBMCs or T cells enriched from blood (not recorded which). These receptors all stem from a woman aged 55-70 years in a cohort exposed to, infected with or recovered from COVID-19 (not recorded which).

The rearrangement links TRBV30 to TRBJ1-5; TRBD1 matches at 7 bases. The CDR3 contains 13 residues. From germline, CDR1 is GTSNPN and CDR2 SVGIG (reference sequence). The V gene end was trimmed by 2 bases and the J gene end by 4 bases; junction bases not matched to a gene: 2. The CDR3 loop reads CAWSWDSNQPQHF. Written as DNA, the CDR3 is TGTGCCTGGAGTTGGGACAGTAATCAGCCCCAGCATTTT.

The chain uses TRBV27 and TRBJ2-5; 8 nucleotides line up with TRBD2. J was trimmed by 4 bases and V by 5 bases; bases with no gene match: 12. CDR3 length: 16 amino acids. The germline CDR1 and CDR2 sequences are MNHEY and SMNVEV (reference sequence). CDR3 loop: CASSLTSGWRAETQYF. The DNA for the CDR3 is TGTGCCAGCAGTCTCACTAGCGGATGGAGGGCAGAGACCCAGTACTTC.

This clone was seen once. The chain has TRBV10-3 and TRBJ2-7; TRBD2 might be the D (5 bases). Trimming removed 3 bases at V and 2 bases at J, with 14 bases between. The germline V gene encodes CDR1 ENHRY and CDR2 SYGVKD. CDR3 length: 15 residues. The CDR3 region has the DNA TGTGCCATCAGTGATTCCAGGACGGGGACCTACGAGCAGTACTTC. Translated, it gives CAISDSRTGTYEQYF.

V is TRBV7-8 and J is TRBJ2-7, with 7 bases that match TRBD1. This CDR3 has 15 residues. The trim removed 1 base at V and 3 bases at J, leaving 6 bases unmatched. The V gene's germline CDR1 is SGHVS and CDR2 FQNEAQ. This chain's CDR3 is CASSLVPGGNYEQYF. Written as DNA, the CDR3 is TGTGCCAGCAGCTTAGTCCCAGGGGGAAACTACGAGCAGTACTTC.

V is TRBV5-1 and J is TRBJ1-4, with D hard to call. Germline V gene lookup returns CDR1 SGHRS and CDR2 YFSETQ. V was pared by 4 bases and J by 0 bases, with 10 bases between. CDR3 length: 15 residues. CDR3 nucleotide sequence: TGCGCCAGCAGCCTAAACAGTGCAACTAATGAAAAACTGTTTTTT. Amino acid sequence: CASSLNSATNEKLFF.

The chain employs TRBV11-2 and TRBJ2-2; 8 positions match TRBD1. The trim removed 3 bases at V and 2 bases at J, leaving 8 bases unmatched. CDR3 length: 17 amino acids. Germline V gene sequence: CDR1 SGHAT, CDR2 FQNNGV. The CDR3 nucleotides read TGTGCCAGCAGCTTGGGGGGACAGGCCCTTAACACCGGGGAGCTGTTTTTT. Amino acid sequence: CASSLGGQALNTGELFF.

This chain connects TRBV24-1 to TRBJ1-5; D gene uncertain. Germline V CDR1 and CDR2: KGHDR, SFDVKD. Trimming stripped 8 bases from V and 1 base from J, with 20 bases between. The CDR3 has 17 residues. The CDR3 DNA sequence: TGTGCCACCATACCAAAACCGAGGGTGAGGAGCAATCAGCCCCAGCATTTT. The encoded protein is CATIPKPRVRSNQPQHF.

The J gene is TRBJ2-3, the V gene TRBV7-8, with D tentatively TRBD1 (5 bases). V lost 5 bases to trimming and J lost 3 bases, with 6 bases between them. The CDR3 is 12 amino acids. Germline loops: CDR1 SGHVS, CDR2 FQNEAQ. CDR3 DNA sequence: TGTGCCAGCAGCCACAGGACAGATACGCAGTATTTT. Protein: CASSHRTDTQYF.

There are a few counts of this clone. This sequence joins TRBV18 and TRBJ2-1; 7 bases are shared with TRBD2. Trimming took 3 bases from V and 7 from J; bases not matched to a gene: 6. Germline CDR1 is KGHSH and CDR2 is LQKENI. The CDR3 runs 14 residues. In DNA, the CDR3 is TGTGCCAGCTCACCGGGGAGGGGCAGGAATGAGCAGTTCTTC. It specifies CASSPGRGRNEQFF.

The V gene is TRBV7-3, the J gene TRBJ1-4, with D hard to call. Trimming removed 1 base from V and 6 bases from J, with 12 bases in between. This CDR3 contains 15 residues. Germline values: CDR1 SGHTA, CDR2 FQGTGA. The CDR3 loop is CASSLKGQRDEKLFF. CDR3 bases: TGTGCCAGCAGCTTAAAAGGCCAGAGGGATGAAAAACTGTTTTTT.

This clone was picked up a small number of times. The chain couples TRBV15 to TRBJ2-1, with 8 positions matching TRBD1. The V and J ends lost 3 bases and 7 bases, in that order; junction bases with no gene match: 5. This CDR3 contains 14 residues. CDR1 and CDR2 from the germline V gene are LNHNV and YYDKDF (reference sequence). The CDR3 DNA follows: TGTGCCACCAGCAGGGACAGGGCAGGGAATGAGCAGTTCTTC. Its translation is CATSRDRAGNEQFF.

The chain has TRBV7-3 and TRBJ2-5, with D perhaps matching TRBD1 (7 bases). Germline V gene lookup returns CDR1 SGHTA and CDR2 FQGTGA. The length of the CDR3 is 15 residues. Between the trimmed V and J ends, which lost 2 bases and 1 base, there was a span of 11 bases. For the CDR3, the DNA is TGTGCCAGCAGCTTACGGGGGACAGCCCAAGAGACCCAGTACTTC. Residues: CASSLRGTAQETQYF.

On this clone: An end of the junction does not agree with germline; a read error may underlie this. V and J are TRBV7-8 and TRBJ2-1; D gene uncertain. Looked up from germline, CDR1 is SGHVS and CDR2 is FQNEAQ. The CDR3 runs to 18 residues. CDR3 bases: TGTGCCAGCAGCATAGCCCCTACGCCCCGAATGGCCTACAATGAGCAGTTCTTC. It encodes CASSIAPTPRMAYNEQFF. Filled out from reference TRBV7-8 and TRBJ2-1, the complete variable domain reads GAGVSQSPRYKVAKRGQDVALRCDPISGHVSLFWYQQALGQGPEFLTYFQNEAQLDKSGLPSDRFFAERPEGSVSTLKIQRTQQEDSAVYLCASSIAPTPRMAYNEQFFGPGTRLTVL.

Written as DNA, the CDR3 is TGTGCCAGCAGTTTTGGACAGGGTGAAGCTTTCTTT. Translating gives CASSFGQGEAFF. The chain has TRBV28 and TRBJ1-1, with 8 positions matching TRBD1. CDR1 is MDHEN and CDR2 is SYDVKM in the germline V gene. CDR3 length equals 12 residues. The V gene end was trimmed by 3 bases and the J gene end by 7 bases; junction bases not matched to a gene: 1.

V gene TRBV6-4 combines with J gene TRBJ1-5; D gene ambiguous. Trimming shortened V by 7 bases and J by 2 bases, and 12 bases separated the two germline ends. Germline CDR1 reads MRHNA; CDR2 reads SNTAGT. The CDR3 is 14 amino acids. CDR3 amino acids: CASTETFRNQPQHF. DNA for the CDR3: TGTGCCAGCACGGAGACGTTTCGCAATCAGCCCCAGCATTTT.

The CDR3 nucleotides are TGTGCCAGTAGTTCGCCTTCCTCGGGCGGGGAGCAGTACTTC. Residues: CASSSPSSGGEQYF. The V gene is TRBV19, the J gene TRBJ2-7, with a weak D call TRBD2 (5 bases). The CDR3 runs 14 residues. Trimming took off 5 bases at V and 7 bases at J, with 18 bases between the two ends. Germline-derived CDR1 and CDR2 are LNHDA and SQIVND (reference sequence).

The chain has TRBV5-1 and TRBJ1-1, with D possibly being TRBD1 (5 bases). CDR1 is SGHRS and CDR2 is YFSETQ in the germline V gene. V lost 6 bases, J lost 1 base, and 13 bases lay in between. This CDR3 has 14 amino acids. The CDR3 here is CASTLGTSNTEAFF. CDR3 sequence (DNA): TGCGCCAGCACCCTGGGGACTTCGAACACTGAAGCTTTCTTT.

V gene TRBV7-3 combines with J gene TRBJ2-1; TRBD2 matches at 14 bases. The CDR3 covers 16 residues. The trim removed 9 bases at V and 5 bases at J, leaving 9 bases unmatched. Looked up from germline, CDR1 is SGHTA and CDR2 is FQGTGA. The CDR3: CARRTSGRKVDNEQFF. The CDR3 DNA reads as TGTGCCAGAAGGACTAGCGGGAGGAAGGTAGACAATGAGCAGTTCTTC.